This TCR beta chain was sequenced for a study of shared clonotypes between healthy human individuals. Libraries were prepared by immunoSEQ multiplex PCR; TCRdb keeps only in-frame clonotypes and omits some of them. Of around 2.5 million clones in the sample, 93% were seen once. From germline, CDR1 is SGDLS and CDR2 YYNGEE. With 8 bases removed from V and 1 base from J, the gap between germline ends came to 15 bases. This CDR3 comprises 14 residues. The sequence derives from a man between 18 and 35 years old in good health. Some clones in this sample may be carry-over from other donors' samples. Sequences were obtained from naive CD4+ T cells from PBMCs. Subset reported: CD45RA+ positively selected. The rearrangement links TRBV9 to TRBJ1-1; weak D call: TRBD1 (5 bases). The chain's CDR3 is CASARDLGNTEAFF. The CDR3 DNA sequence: TGTGCCAGTGCGCGGGACCTAGGGAACACTGAAGCTTTCTTT.